These 16 T cell receptor beta chains came from one sample sequenced in a study of early stage breast cancer tumors. TCRdb's table, derived via immunoSEQ multiplex PCR, lists solely in-frame clones and lacks some. The sample holds approximately 54,000 clones, around 80% seen once. Sequenced input: blood. The receptors stem from a person aged 40 to 49 with breast cancer.

The chain couples TRBV29-1 to TRBJ1-2, with D possibly matching TRBD1 (5 bases). CDR3 length: 14 residues. Trimming removed 6 bases at V and 4 bases at J, with 18 bases between. The V gene's germline CDR1 is SQVTM and CDR2 ANQGSEA. CDR3 loop: CSVTDIGAFYGYTF. For the CDR3, the DNA is TGCAGCGTGACTGATATAGGGGCCTTCTATGGCTACACCTTC.

The rearrangement joins TRBV5-4 to TRBJ2-6; unclear D gene. CDR1 and CDR2 from the germline V gene are SGHNT and YYREEE (reference sequence). Trimming removed 4 bases from V and 1 base from J, with 9 bases in between. The CDR3 has 15 amino acids. CDR3 in amino acids: CASSLYASGANVLTF. The CDR3 nucleotides are TGTGCCAGCAGCCTCTATGCGTCTGGGGCCAACGTCCTGACTTTC.

This clone appeared once. The chain links TRBV30 to TRBJ1-1, with 7 bases fitting TRBD1. CDR3 length equals 14 residues. CDR1 is GTSNPN and CDR2 is SVGIG in the germline V gene (reference sequence). J was trimmed by 7 bases and V by 3 bases; bases with no gene match: 11. The CDR3 reads CAWRWRSGGGEAFF. The CDR3, as DNA: TGTGCCTGGAGATGGAGGTCAGGGGGGGGTGAAGCTTTCTTT.

The CDR3 spells CASSAGTSGRARETQYF. The CDR3 DNA reads as TGTGCCAGTAGTGCCGGGACTAGCGGGAGGGCCCGAGAGACCCAGTACTTC. The chain couples TRBV19 to TRBJ2-5, with TRBD2 identical over 16 bases. Trimming took 5 bases from V and 4 from J; bases not matched to a gene: 7. The CDR3 loop spans 17 amino acids. Germline lookup yields CDR1 LNHDA and CDR2 SQIVND (reference sequence).

The chain has TRBV11-3 and TRBJ1-1, with 7 bases matching TRBD1. This CDR3 spans 18 amino acids. V lost 1 base, J lost 2 bases, and 13 bases stayed unmatched. From germline, CDR1 is SGHNT and CDR2 YENEEA. CDR3 protein: CASSLGGGTGATNTEAFF. The CDR3 nucleotides read TGTGCCAGCAGCTTAGGGGGAGGCACAGGGGCCACTAACACTGAAGCTTTCTTT.

The chain uses TRBV7-2 and TRBJ2-1, with D perhaps assigned TRBD1 or TRBD2 (5 bases each). The CDR3 has 13 residues. Trimming stripped 0 bases from V and 7 bases from J, with 7 bases between. The germline gives CDR1 SGHTA, CDR2 FQGNSA. CDR3 bases: TGTGCCAGCAGCTTAGCTGAGGGGAATGAGCAGTTCTTC. Translated, it gives CASSLAEGNEQFF.

V usage is TRBV11-3 and J usage is TRBJ1-2; D remains unclear. This CDR3 is built from 16 residues. V lost 6 bases and J 4 bases, leaving 21 bases between the germline ends. Germline V gene sequence: CDR1 SGHNT, CDR2 YENEEA. This chain's CDR3 is CASRWEWNTSAYGYTF. The CDR3 region has the DNA TGTGCCAGCAGGTGGGAATGGAACACTTCCGCCTATGGCTACACCTTC. Drawing the rest from reference TRBV11-3 and TRBJ1-2, the complete variable domain is EAGVVQSPRYKIIEKKQPVAFWCNPISGHNTLYWYLQNLGQGPELLIRYENEEAVDDSQLPKDRFSAERLKGVDSTLKIQPAELGDSAVYLCASRWEWNTSAYGYTFGSGTRLTVV.

This clone was seen a single time. The chain carries TRBV7-9 and TRBJ2-3; the match to TRBD2 covers 11 bases. This CDR3 contains 16 residues. Germline V gene lookup returns CDR1 SEHNR and CDR2 FQNEAQ (reference sequence). V shed 3 bases and J 3 bases; nucleotides not matched to a gene: 5. CDR3 sequence reads: CASSFASGRWTDTQYF. The CDR3 DNA is TGTGCCAGCAGCTTCGCTAGCGGGAGGTGGACAGATACGCAGTATTTT.

This sequence joins TRBV19 and TRBJ2-2, with D perhaps TRBD2 (5 bases). Per germline, CDR1 LNHDA and CDR2 SQIVND (reference sequence). Trimming pared 3 bases from V and 2 bases from J, leaving 7 bases between. The CDR3 is made up of 14 amino acids. In nucleotides, the CDR3 is TGTGCCAGTAGTATCACGGGAAACACCGGGGAGCTGTTTTTT. Translation gives CASSITGNTGELFF. The full variable domain, rest sourced from reference TRBV19 and TRBJ2-2, is DGGITQSPKYLFRKEGQNVTLSCEQNLNHDAMYWYRQDPGQGLRLIYYSQIVNDFQKGDIAEGYSVSREKKESFPLTVTSAQKNPTAFYLCASSITGNTGELFFGEGSRLTVL.

The gene calls are TRBV5-1 and TRBJ2-1, with 7 bases matching TRBD2. V lost 1 base and J lost 6; bases outside the gene matches: 7. CDR1 is SGHRS and CDR2 is YFSETQ in the germline V gene. This CDR3 region has 15 residues. In nucleotides, the CDR3 is TGCGCCAGCAGCTTGTGGGCTAGCGGCCCCAATGAGCAGTTCTTC. Protein product: CASSLWASGPNEQFF.

The chain links TRBV7-4 to TRBJ1-2, with a possible D match to TRBD1 (6 bases). V was shortened by 4 bases and J by 3 bases, with 30 bases between the two germline ends. The CDR3 extends over 20 amino acids. Looked up from germline, CDR1 is SGHVT and CDR2 is SQSDAQ. CDR3 bases: TGTGCCAGCAGCTGCCCGCCGCGATTTCTCGAGACAGGTTTGGACTATGGCTACACCTTC. Encoded protein: CASSCPPRFLETGLDYGYTF. The variable domain in full, with the rest retrieved from reference TRBV7-4 and TRBJ1-2, is GAGVSQSPRYKVAKRGRDVALRCDSISGHVTLYWYRQTLGQGSEVLTYSQSDAQRDKSGRPSGRFSAERPERSVSTLKIQRTEQGDSAVYLCASSCPPRFLETGLDYGYTFGSGTRLTVV.

The rearrangement links TRBV19 to TRBJ1-1, with D unclear. The CDR3 is 14 residues long. CDR1 and CDR2 from the germline V gene are LNHDA and SQIVND (reference sequence). V was shortened by 1 base and J by 5 bases, with 11 bases between the two germline ends. This chain's CDR3 is CASSIGAGRTEAFF. CDR3 DNA: TGTGCCAGTAGTATAGGAGCGGGCCGGACTGAAGCTTTCTTT. Variable domain in full (rest from reference TRBV19 and TRBJ1-1): DGGITQSPKYLFRKEGQNVTLSCEQNLNHDAMYWYRQDPGQGLRLIYYSQIVNDFQKGDIAEGYSVSREKKESFPLTVTSAQKNPTAFYLCASSIGAGRTEAFFGQGTRLTVV.

J is TRBJ2-1 and V is TRBV4-2; the D gene is possibly TRBD2 (6 bases). Germline CDR1 is LGHNA and CDR2 is YNFKEQ. V lost 4 bases and J lost 5, with 15 bases in between. CDR3 length equals 15 residues. As DNA, the CDR3 is TGTGCCAGCAGCCGGCCGCCCCCGGGGGACAATGAGCAGTTCTTC. It yields the protein CASSRPPPGDNEQFF.

The rearrangement links TRBV12-5 to TRBJ1-2, with D perhaps matching TRBD1 (5 bases). Looked up from germline, CDR1 is LGHNT and CDR2 is FRNRAP. The CDR3 contains 13 residues. Trimming stripped 4 bases from V and 7 bases from J, with 13 bases between. DNA for the CDR3: TGTGCTAGTGGTTCGTTTCAGGGAATTGGCTACACCTTC. Its translation: CASGSFQGIGYTF.

J is TRBJ1-3 and V is TRBV2; D unresolved. CDR1 and CDR2 from the germline V gene are SNHLY and FYNNEI. The V gene lost 4 bases and the J gene lost 0 bases, with 13 bases spanning the gap. The CDR3 has 16 residues. CDR3 DNA sequence: TGTGCCAGCAGTGGGGGAATGACATACTCTGGAAACACCATATATTTT. It yields the protein CASSGGMTYSGNTIYF.

The chain couples TRBV30 to TRBJ2-5, with D possibly matching TRBD1 (6 bases). V lost 5 bases, J lost 6 bases, and 13 bases lay in between. This CDR3 comprises 12 residues. From germline, CDR1 is GTSNPN and CDR2 SVGIG (reference sequence). Here the CDR3 DNA reads TGTGCCTGGTCGCCAAGGGGGAAGACCCAGTACTTC. Residues: CAWSPRGKTQYF.